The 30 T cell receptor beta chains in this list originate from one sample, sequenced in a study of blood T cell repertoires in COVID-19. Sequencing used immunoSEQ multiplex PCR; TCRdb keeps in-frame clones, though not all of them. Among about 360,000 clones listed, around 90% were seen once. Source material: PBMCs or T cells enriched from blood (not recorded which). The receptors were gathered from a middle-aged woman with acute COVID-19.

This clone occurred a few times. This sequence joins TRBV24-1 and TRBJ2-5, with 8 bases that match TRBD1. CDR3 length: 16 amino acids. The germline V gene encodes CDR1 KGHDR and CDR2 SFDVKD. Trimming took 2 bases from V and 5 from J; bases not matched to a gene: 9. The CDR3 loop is CATSDSTPGGQETQYF. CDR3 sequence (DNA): TGTGCCACCAGTGATTCCACCCCAGGGGGCCAGGAGACCCAGTACTTC.

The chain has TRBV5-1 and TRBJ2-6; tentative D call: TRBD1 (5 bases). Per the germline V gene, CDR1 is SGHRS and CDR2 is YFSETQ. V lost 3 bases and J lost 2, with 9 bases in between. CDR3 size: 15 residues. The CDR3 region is CASSSGMAGANVLTF. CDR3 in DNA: TGCGCCAGCAGCTCAGGGATGGCTGGGGCCAACGTCCTGACTTTC.

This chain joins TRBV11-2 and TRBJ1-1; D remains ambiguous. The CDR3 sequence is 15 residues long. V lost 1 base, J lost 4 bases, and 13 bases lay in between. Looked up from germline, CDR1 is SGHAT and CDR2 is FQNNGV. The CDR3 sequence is CASSLGGVRGTEAFF. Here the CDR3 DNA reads TGTGCCAGCAGCTTAGGGGGAGTCCGCGGCACTGAAGCTTTCTTT. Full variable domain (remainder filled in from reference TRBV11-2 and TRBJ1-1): EAGVAQSPRYKIIEKRQSVAFWCNPISGHATLYWYQQILGQGPKLLIQFQNNGVVDDSQLPKDRFSAERLKGVDSTLKIQPAKLEDSAVYLCASSLGGVRGTEAFFGQGTRLTVV.

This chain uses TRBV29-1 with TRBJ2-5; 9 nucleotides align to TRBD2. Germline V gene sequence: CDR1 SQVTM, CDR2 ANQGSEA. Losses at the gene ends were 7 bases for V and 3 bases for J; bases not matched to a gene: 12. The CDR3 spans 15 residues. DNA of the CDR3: TGCAGCGGACGGGGCAGCGGGGGGCCCGAAGAGACCCAGTACTTC. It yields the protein CSGRGSGGPEETQYF.

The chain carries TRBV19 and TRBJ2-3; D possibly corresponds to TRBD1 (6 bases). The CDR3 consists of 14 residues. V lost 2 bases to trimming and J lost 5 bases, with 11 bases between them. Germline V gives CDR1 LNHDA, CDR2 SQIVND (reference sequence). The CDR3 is CASSILGAQDTQYF. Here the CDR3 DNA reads TGTGCCAGTAGTATATTGGGGGCCCAAGATACGCAGTATTTT.

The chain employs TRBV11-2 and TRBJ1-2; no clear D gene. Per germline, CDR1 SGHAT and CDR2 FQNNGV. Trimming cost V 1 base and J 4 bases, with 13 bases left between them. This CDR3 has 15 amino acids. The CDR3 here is CASSLVLGGGYGYTF. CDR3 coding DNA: TGTGCCAGCAGCTTAGTCTTGGGAGGCGGCTATGGCTACACCTTC. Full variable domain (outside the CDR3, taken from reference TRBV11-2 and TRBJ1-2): EAGVAQSPRYKIIEKRQSVAFWCNPISGHATLYWYQQILGQGPKLLIQFQNNGVVDDSQLPKDRFSAERLKGVDSTLKIQPAKLEDSAVYLCASSLVLGGGYGYTFGSGTRLTVV.

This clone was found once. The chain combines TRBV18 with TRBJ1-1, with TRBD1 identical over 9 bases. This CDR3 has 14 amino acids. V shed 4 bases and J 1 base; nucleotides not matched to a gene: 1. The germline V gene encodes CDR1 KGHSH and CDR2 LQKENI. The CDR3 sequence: CASSLDRGNTEAFF. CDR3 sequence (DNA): TGTGCCAGCTCACTGGACAGGGGGAACACTGAAGCTTTCTTT. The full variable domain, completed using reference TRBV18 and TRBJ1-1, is NAGVMQNPRHLVRRRGQEARLRCSPMKGHSHVYWYRQLPEEGLKFMVYLQKENIIDESGMPKERFSAEFPKEGPSILRIQQVVRGDSAAYFCASSLDRGNTEAFFGQGTRLTVV.

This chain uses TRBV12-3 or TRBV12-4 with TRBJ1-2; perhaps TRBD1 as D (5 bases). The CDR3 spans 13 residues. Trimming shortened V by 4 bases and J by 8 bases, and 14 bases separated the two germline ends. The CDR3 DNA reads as TGTGCCAGCAGTTCGTCCGGGGGAATCGGCTACACCTTC. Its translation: CASSSSGGIGYTF.

The CDR3 DNA is TGTGCCAGCAGCCAAGATCGGGCAGGACAGAGGACTGAAGCTTTCTTT. Amino acid sequence: CASSQDRAGQRTEAFF. The chain links TRBV4-2 to TRBJ1-1; possible D gene TRBD1, 6 bases. V was pared by 0 bases and J by 5 bases, with 16 bases between. The germline gives CDR1 LGHNA, CDR2 YNFKEQ. This CDR3 is 16 amino acids long.

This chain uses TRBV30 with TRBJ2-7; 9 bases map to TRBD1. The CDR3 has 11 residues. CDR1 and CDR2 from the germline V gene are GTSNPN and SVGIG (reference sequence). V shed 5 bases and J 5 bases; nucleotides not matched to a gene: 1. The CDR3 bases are TGTGCCTGGGGGACAGGGAACGAGCAGTACTTC. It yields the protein CAWGTGNEQYF.

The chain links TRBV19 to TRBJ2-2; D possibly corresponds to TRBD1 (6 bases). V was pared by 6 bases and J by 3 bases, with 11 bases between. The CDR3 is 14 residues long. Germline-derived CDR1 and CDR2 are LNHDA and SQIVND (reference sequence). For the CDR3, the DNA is TGTGCCAGTAGGAAATACAGGGACACCGGGGAGCTGTTTTTT. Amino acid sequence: CASRKYRDTGELFF.

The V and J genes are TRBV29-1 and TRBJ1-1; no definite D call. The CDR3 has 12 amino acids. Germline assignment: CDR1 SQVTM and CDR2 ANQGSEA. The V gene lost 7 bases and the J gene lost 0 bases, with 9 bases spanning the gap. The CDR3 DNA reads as TGCAGCGGGCAGGTGATGAACACTGAAGCTTTCTTT. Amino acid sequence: CSGQVMNTEAFF.

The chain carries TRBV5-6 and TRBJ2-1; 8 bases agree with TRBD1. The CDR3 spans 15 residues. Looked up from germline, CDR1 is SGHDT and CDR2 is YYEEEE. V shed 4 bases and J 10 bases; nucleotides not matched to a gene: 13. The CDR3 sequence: CASSLDRAPLVEQFF. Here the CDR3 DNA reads TGTGCCAGCAGCCTGGACAGGGCCCCCCTCGTCGAGCAGTTCTTC.

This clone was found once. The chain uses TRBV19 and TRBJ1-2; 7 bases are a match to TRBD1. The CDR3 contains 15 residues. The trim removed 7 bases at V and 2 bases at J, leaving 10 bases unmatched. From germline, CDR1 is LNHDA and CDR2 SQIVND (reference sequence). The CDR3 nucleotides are TGTGCCAGTACCGAACAGGGACAGCTAAACTATGGCTACACCTTC. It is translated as CASTEQGQLNYGYTF.

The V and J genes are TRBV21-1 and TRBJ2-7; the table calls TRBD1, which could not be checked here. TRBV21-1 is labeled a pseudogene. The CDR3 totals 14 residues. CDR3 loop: CASGVGRRLRRQYF. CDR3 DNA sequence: TGTGCCAGCGGAGTGGGGCGGCGGTTAAGACGGCAGTACTTC.

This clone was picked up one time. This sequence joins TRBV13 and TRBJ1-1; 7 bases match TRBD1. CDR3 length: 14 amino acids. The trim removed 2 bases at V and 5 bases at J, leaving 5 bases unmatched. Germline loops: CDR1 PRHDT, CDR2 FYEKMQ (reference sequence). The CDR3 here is CASSLPGGRTEAFF. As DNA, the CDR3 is TGTGCCAGCAGCTTACCAGGGGGGCGGACTGAAGCTTTCTTT.

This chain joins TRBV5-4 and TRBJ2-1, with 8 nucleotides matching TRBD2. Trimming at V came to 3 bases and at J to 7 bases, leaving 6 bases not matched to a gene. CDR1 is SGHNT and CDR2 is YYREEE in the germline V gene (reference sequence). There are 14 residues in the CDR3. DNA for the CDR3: TGTGCCAGCAGCTCCCGGGGGGGCCGAAATGAGCAGTTCTTC. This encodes CASSSRGGRNEQFF. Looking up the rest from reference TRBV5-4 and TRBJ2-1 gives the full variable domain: ETGVTQSPTHLIKTRGQQVTLRCSSQSGHNTVSWYQQALGQGPQFIFQYYREEENGRGNFPPRFSGLQFPNYSSELNVNALELDDSALYLCASSSRGGRNEQFFGPGTRLTVL.

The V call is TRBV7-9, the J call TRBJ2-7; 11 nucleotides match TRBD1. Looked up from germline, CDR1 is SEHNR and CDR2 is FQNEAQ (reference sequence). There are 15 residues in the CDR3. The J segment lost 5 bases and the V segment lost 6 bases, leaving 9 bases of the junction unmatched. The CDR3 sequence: CASRRGQGGMDEQYF. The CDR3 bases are TGTGCCAGCAGGCGGGGACAGGGGGGAATGGACGAGCAGTACTTC.

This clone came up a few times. DNA for the CDR3: TGTGCCAGCAGTGAACCTACAGGGTTGGATGAAAAACTGTTTTTT. Encoded protein: CASSEPTGLDEKLFF. J is TRBJ1-4 and V is TRBV6-1; perhaps TRBD1 as D (6 bases). The CDR3 is made up of 15 amino acids. The ends were cut back, 2 bases at V and 6 bases at J, with 13 bases in the middle. Germline V gene data show CDR1 as MNHNS and CDR2 as SASEGT.

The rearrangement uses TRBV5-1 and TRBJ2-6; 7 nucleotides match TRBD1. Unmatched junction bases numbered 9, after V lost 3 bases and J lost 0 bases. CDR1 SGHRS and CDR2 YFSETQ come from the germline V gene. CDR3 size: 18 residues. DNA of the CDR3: TGCGCCAGCAGCTCTAGGGGACAGCATTCCTCTGGGGCCAACGTCCTGACTTTC. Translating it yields CASSSRGQHSSGANVLTF.

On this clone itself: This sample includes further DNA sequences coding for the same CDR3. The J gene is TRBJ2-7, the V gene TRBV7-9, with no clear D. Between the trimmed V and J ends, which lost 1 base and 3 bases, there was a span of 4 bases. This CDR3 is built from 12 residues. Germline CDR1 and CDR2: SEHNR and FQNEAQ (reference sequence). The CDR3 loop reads CASSLVFYEQYF. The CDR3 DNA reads TGTGCCAGCAGCTTAGTCTTCTACGAGCAGTACTTC.

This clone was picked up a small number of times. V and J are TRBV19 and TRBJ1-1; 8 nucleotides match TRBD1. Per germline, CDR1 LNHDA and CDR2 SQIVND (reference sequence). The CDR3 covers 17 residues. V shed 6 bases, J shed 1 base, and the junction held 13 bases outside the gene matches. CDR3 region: CASRNLRDRTQNTEAFF. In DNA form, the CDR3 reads TGTGCCAGTAGGAACCTCCGGGACAGGACCCAGAACACTGAAGCTTTCTTT. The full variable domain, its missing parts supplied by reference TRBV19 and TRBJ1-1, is DGGITQSPKYLFRKEGQNVTLSCEQNLNHDAMYWYRQDPGQGLRLIYYSQIVNDFQKGDIAEGYSVSREKKESFPLTVTSAQKNPTAFYLCASRNLRDRTQNTEAFFGQGTRLTVV.

CDR3 nucleotide sequence: TGTGCCAGCACCGCCGCGACTAGCCATGAAAAACTGTTTTTT. It codes for CASTAATSHEKLFF. The chain recombines TRBV7-9 with TRBJ1-4; unclear D gene. CDR3 length equals 14 residues. Germline-derived CDR1 and CDR2 are SEHNR and FQNEAQ (reference sequence). With 7 bases removed from V and 6 bases from J, the gap between germline ends came to 15 bases.

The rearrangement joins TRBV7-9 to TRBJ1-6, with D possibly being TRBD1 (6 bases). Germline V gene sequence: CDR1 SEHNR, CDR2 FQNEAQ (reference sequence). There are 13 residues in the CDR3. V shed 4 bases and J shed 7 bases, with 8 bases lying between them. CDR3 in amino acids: CASSSTGNSPLHF. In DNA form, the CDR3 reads TGTGCCAGCAGCTCCACAGGGAATTCACCCCTCCACTTT.

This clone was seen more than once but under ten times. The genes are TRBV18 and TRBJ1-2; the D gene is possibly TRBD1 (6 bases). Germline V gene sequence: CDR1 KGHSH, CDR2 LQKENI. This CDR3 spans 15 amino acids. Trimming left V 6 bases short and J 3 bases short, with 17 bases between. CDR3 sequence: CASSPAGELYYGYTF. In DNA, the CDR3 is TGTGCCAGCTCCCCAGCAGGGGAACTTTACTATGGCTACACCTTC.

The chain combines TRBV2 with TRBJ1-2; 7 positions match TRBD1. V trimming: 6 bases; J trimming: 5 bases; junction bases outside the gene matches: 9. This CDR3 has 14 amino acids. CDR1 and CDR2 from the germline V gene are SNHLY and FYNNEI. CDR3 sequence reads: CASSFDRELYGYTF. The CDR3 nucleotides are TGTGCCAGCAGCTTCGACAGGGAGCTATATGGCTACACCTTC. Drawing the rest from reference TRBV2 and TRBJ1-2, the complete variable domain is EPEVTQTPSHQVTQMGQEVILRCVPISNHLYFYWYRQILGQKVEFLVSFYNNEISEKSEIFDDQFSVERPDGSNFTLKIRSTKLEDSAMYFCASSFDRELYGYTFGSGTRLTVV.

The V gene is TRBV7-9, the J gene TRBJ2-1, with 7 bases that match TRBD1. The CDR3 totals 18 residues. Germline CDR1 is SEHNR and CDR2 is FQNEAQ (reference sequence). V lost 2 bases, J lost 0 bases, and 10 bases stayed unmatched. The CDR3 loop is CASSLTGVGILSYNEQFF. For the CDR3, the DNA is TGTGCCAGCAGCTTAACAGGGGTAGGGATTCTCTCCTACAATGAGCAGTTCTTC. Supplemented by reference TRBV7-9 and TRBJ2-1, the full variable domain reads DTGVSQNPRHKITKRGQNVTFRCDPISEHNRLYWYRQTLGQGPEFLTYFQNEAQLEKSRLLSDRFSAERPKGSFSTLEIQRTEQGDSAMYLCASSLTGVGILSYNEQFFGPGTRLTVL.

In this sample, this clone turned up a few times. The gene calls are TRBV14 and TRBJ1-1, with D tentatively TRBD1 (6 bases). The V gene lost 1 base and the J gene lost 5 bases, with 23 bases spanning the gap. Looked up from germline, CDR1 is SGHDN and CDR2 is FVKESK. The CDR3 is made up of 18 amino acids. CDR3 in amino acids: CASSQGSVLGHRATEAFF. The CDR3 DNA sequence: TGTGCCAGCAGCCAAGGATCGGTCCTGGGACACCGGGCTACTGAAGCTTTCTTT.

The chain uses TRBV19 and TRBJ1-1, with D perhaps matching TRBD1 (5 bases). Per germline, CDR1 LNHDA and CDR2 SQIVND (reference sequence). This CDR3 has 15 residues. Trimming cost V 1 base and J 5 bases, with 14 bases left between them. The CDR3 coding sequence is TGTGCCAGTAGTATAGCTTCCGGGGGAGGGACTGAAGCTTTCTTT. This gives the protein CASSIASGGGTEAFF.

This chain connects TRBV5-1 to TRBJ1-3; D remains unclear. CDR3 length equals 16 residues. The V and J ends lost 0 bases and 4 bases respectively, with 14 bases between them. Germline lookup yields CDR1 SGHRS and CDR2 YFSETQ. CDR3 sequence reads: CASSLAGDSAGNTIYF. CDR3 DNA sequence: TGCGCCAGCAGCTTGGCCGGCGACTCGGCAGGAAACACCATATATTTT.